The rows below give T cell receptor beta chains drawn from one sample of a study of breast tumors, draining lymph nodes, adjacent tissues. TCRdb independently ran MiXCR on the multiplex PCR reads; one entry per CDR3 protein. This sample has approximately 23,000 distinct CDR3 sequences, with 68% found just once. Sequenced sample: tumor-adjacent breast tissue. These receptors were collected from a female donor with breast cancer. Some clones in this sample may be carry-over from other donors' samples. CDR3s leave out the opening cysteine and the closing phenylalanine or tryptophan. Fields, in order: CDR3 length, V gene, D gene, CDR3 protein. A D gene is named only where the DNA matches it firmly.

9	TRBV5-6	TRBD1	ASSRDREQY
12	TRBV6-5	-	ASSDTGLGRSQY
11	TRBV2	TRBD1	ASRRTGVYEQY
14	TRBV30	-	AWSVRAWGTGNTIY
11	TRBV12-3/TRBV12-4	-	ASSLSPYNEQF
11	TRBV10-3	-	AISEDRSNGYT
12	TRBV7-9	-	ASSFEISTDTQY
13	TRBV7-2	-	ASSPRDGYNSPLH
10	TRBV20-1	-	SASRGVYGYT
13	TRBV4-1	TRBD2	ASSQATSGWNEQF
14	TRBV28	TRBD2	ASSLWTSGDTDTQY
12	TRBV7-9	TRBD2	ASTTSGRADTQY
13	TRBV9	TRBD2	ASSVSAGETYEQY
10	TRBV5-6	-	ASSHRLQPQH
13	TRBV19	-	ASSIWAGLNEKLF
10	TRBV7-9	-	ASSHRGNEQF
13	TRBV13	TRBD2	ASSRWTSDQETQY
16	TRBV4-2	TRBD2	ASSPARASGSSTDTQY
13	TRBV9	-	ASSVGRINTGELF
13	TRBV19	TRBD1	ASSPPGQISYEQY